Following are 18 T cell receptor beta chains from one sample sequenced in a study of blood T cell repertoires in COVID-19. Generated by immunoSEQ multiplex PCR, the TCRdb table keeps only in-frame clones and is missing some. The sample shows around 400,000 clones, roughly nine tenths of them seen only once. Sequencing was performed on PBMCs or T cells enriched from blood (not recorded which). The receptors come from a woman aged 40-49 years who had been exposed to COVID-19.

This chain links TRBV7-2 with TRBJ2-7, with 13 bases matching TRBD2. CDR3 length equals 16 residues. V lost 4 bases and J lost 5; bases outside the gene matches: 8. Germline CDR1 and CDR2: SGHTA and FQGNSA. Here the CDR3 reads CASSYTSGRVLDEQYF. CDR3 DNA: TGTGCCAGCAGCTATACTAGCGGGAGGGTCCTCGACGAGCAGTACTTC.

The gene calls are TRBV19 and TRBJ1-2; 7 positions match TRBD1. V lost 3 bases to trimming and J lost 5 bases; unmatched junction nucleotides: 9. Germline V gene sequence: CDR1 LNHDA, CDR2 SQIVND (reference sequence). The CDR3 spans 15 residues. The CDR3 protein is CASSISPDREYGYTF. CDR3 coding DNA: TGTGCCAGTAGTATTAGCCCCGACAGGGAGTATGGCTACACCTTC.

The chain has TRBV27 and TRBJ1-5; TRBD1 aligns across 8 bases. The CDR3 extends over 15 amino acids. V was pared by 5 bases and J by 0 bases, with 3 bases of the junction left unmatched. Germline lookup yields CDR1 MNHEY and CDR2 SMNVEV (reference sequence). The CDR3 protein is CASSQQGGSNQPQHF. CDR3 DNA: TGTGCCAGCAGTCAACAGGGGGGTAGCAATCAGCCCCAGCATTTT.

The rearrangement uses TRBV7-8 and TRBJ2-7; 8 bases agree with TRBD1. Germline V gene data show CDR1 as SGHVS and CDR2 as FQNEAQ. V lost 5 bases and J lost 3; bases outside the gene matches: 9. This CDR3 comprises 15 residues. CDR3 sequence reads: CASSQIRGQDYEQYF. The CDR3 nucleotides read TGTGCCAGCAGCCAGATCAGGGGACAGGACTACGAGCAGTACTTC.

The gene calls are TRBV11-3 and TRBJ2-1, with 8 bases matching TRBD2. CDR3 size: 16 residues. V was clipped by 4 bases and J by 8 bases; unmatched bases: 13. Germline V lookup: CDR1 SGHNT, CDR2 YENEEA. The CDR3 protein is CASSSKSGGRIYEQFF. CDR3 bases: TGTGCCAGCAGCTCGAAATCGGGGGGGCGGATTTATGAGCAGTTCTTC.

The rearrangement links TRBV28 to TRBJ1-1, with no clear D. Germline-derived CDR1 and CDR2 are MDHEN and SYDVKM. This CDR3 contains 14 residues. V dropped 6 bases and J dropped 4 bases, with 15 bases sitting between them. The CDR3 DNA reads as TGTGCCAGCAGCCTGCTAGGCGGTCTCACTGAAGCTTTCTTT. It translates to CASSLLGGLTEAFF.

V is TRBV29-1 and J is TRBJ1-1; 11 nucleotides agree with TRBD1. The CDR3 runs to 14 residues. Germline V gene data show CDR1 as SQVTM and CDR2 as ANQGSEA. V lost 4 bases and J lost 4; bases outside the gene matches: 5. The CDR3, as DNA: TGCAGCGTTGGTTGGACAGGGGGCGGCACTGAAGCTTTCTTT. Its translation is CSVGWTGGGTEAFF.

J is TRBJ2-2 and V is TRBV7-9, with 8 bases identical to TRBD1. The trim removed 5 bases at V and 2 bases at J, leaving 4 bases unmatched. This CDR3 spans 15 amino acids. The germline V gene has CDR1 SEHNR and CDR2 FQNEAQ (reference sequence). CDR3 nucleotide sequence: TGTGCCAGCAGCAACGACAGGGGTAACACCGGGGAGCTGTTTTTT. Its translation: CASSNDRGNTGELFF.

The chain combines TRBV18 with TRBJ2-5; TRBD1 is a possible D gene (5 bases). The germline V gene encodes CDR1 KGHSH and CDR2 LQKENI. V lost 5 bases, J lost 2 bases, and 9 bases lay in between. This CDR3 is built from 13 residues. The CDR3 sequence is CASSDSIQETQYF. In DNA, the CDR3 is TGTGCCAGCTCAGACAGTATACAAGAGACCCAGTACTTC.

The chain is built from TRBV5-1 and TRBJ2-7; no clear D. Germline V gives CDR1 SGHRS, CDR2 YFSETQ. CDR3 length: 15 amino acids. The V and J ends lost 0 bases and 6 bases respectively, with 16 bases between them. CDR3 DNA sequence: TGCGCCAGCAGCTTGGAACCGGGTCGGTTCGCCGAGCAGTACTTC. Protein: CASSLEPGRFAEQYF.

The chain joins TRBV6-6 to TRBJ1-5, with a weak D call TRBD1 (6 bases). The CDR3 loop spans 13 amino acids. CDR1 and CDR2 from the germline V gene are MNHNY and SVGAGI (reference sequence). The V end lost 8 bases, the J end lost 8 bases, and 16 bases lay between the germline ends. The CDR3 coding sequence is TGTGCCAGCGAAAGGGGGGGCAGGGAGCCCCAGCATTTT. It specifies CASERGGREPQHF.

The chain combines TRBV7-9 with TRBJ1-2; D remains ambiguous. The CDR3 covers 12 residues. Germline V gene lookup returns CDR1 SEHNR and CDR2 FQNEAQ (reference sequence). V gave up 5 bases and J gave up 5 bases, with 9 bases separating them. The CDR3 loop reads CASSLGIYGYTF. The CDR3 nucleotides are TGTGCCAGCAGCCTCGGGATTTATGGCTACACCTTC.

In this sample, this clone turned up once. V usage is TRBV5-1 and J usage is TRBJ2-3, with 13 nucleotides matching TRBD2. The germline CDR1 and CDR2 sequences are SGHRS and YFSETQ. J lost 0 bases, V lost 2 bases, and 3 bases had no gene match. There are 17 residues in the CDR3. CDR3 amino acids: CASSLRTSGGSTDTQYF. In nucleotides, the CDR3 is TGCGCCAGCAGCTTAAGGACTAGCGGGGGCAGCACAGATACGCAGTATTTT. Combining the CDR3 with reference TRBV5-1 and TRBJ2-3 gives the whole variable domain KAGVTQTPRYLIKTRGQQVTLSCSPISGHRSVSWYQQTPGQGLQFLFEYFSETQRNKGNFPGRFSGRQFSNSRSEMNVSTLELGDSALYLCASSLRTSGGSTDTQYFGPGTRLTVL.

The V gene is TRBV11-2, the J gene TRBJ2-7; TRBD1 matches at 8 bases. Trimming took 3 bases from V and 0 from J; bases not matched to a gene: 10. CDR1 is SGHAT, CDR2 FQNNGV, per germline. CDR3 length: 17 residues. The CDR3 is CASSFDARQGHSYEQYF. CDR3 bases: TGTGCCAGCAGCTTCGACGCCCGACAGGGGCACTCCTACGAGCAGTACTTC. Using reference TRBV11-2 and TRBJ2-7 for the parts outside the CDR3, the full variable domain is EAGVAQSPRYKIIEKRQSVAFWCNPISGHATLYWYQQILGQGPKLLIQFQNNGVVDDSQLPKDRFSAERLKGVDSTLKIQPAKLEDSAVYLCASSFDARQGHSYEQYFGPGTRLTVT.

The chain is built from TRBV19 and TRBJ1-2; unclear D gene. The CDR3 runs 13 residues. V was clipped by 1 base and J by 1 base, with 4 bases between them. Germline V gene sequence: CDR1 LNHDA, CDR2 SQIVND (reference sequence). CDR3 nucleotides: TGTGCCAGTAGTATAGCGGTTAACTATGGCTACACCTTC. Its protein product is CASSIAVNYGYTF.

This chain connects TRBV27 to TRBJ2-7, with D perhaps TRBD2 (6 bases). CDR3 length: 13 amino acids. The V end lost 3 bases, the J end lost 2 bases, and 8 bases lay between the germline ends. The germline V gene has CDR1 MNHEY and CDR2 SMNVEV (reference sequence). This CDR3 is CASSFSGAYEQYF. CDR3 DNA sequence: TGTGCCAGCAGTTTCTCGGGGGCCTACGAGCAGTACTTC.

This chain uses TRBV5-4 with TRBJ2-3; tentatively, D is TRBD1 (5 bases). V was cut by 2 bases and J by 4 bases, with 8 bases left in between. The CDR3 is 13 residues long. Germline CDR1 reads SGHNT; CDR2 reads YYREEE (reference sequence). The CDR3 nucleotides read TGTGCCAGCAGCTTCGCAGGGCCAGATACGCAGTATTTT. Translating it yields CASSFAGPDTQYF.

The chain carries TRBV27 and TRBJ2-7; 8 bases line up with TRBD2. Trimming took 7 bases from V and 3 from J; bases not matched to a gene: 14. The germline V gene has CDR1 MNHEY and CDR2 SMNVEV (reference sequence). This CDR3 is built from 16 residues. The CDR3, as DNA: TGTGCCAGCATATCACGTCAAGCGGGAGCTCTCTACGAGCAGTACTTC. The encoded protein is CASISRQAGALYEQYF.